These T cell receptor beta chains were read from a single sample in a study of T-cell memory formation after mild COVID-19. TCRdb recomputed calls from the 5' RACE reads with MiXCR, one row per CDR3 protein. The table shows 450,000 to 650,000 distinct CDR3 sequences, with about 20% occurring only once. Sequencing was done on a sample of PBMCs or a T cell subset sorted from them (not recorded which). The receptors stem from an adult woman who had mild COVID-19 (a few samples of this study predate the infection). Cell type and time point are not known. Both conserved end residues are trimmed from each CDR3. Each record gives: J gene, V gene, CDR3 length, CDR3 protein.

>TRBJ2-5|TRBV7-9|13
ASSSRTGRTETQY
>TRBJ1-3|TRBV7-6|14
ASSLMGGTAGNTIY
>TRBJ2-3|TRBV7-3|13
ASSSTSASTDTQY
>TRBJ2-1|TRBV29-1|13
SVEEWQGVYNEQF
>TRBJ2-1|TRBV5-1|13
ASSGGTSGGNEQF
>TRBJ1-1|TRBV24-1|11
ATSDTGTPEAF
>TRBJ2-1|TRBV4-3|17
ASSQDSADTDYPYNEQF
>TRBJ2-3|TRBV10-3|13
AISDVGARRDTQY
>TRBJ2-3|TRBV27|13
ASSPDRVLADTQY
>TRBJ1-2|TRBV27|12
ASSLYGEAYGYT
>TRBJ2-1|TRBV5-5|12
ASSTLPGNNEQF
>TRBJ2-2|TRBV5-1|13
ASSLVAGDTGELF
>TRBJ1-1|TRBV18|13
ASSPLGTGGAEAF
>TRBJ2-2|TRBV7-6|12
ASSPRTVPGELF
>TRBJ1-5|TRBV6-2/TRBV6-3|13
ASSPSGTPNQPQH
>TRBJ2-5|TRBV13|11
ARSGRGTKTQY
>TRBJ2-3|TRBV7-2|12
ASRDRGGTDTQY
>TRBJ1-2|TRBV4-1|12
ASSQSGPVEGYT
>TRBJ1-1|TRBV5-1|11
ASSSTGVSEAF
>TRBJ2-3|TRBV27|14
ASSFSAIGYIDTQY
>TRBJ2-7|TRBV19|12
ASSTRDRSYEQY
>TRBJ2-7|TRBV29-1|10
SVWTPRDEQY
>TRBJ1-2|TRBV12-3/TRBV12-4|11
ASSFQGGHGYT
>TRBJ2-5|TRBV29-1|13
SVDSGTGGWETQY
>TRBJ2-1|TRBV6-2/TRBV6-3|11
ASTPRGYNEQF
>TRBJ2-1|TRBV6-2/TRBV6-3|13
ASRPGLVLGNEQF
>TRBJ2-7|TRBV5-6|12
ASSLEGGGLGQY
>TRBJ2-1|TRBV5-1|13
ASSLVAGNYNEQF
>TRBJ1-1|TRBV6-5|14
ASSYSFSPLNTEAF
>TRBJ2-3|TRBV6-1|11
ASSDRGPDTQY
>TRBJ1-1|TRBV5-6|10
ASSQWNTEAF
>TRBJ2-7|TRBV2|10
ASSVLRYEQY
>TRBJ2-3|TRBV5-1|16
ASSWAPTDPFSTDTQY
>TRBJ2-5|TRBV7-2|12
ASSFPRSQETQY
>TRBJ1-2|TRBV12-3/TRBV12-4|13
ASRSDKGKNYGYT
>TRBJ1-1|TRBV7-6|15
ASSLVVDQGDNTEAF
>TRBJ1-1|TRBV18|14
ASSPTQGRTNTEAF
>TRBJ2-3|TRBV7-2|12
ASSLVGGPDTQY
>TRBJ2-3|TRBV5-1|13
ASSSSGRRTDTQY
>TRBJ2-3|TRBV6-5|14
ASRNRGPPGTDTQY
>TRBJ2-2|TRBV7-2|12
ASSLDRGSGELF
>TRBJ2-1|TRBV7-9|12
ASSLRDKHNEQF
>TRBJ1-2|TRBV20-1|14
SALGQSRGRSHGYT
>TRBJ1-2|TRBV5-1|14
ASSMNPGQGAGGYT
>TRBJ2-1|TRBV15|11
ATRTEKYNEQF
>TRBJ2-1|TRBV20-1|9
SASGPNEQF
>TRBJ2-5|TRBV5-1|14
ASSLEASGGAETQY
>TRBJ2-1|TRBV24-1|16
ATSDATKDTSSYNEQF
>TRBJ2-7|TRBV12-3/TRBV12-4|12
ASSSQGQGDEQY
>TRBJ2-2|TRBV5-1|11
ASSASGTGELF
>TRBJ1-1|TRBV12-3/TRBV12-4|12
ASSLGMLNTEAF
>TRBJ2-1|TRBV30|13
AWRGGKLFGNEQF
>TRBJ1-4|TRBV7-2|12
ASSPGTASVKLF
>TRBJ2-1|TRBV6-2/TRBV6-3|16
ASSYSVTAAGGDNEQF
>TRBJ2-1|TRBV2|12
ASSETGVRNEQF
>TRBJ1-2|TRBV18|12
ASSPSGTGEGYT
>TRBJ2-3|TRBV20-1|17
SARDGAGGAGWPMDTQY
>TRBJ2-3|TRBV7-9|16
ASSLRGGGDNAADTQY
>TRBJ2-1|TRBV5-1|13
ASSLITMGYNEQF
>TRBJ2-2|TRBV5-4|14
ASSLEQGAATGELF